This TCR beta chain was captured in a study of cytomegalovirus exposure and HLA in healthy donors. Germline V gene sequence: CDR1 SGHNT, CDR2 YYREEE (reference sequence). The CDR3 totals 14 residues. With V trimmed by 4 bases and J by 5 bases, 7 bases remained unmatched. Profiling relied on immunoSEQ multiplex PCR, and the TCRdb table lists in-frame clones only, not all of them. The sample holds 200,000 to 300,000 clones, approximately 86% seen once. The TCR originated in a woman aged 25 to 39 in good health and CMV-seropositive. The sequenced sample was PBMCs. V is TRBV5-4 and J is TRBJ2-7; 9 bases are a match to TRBD1. DNA of the CDR3: TGTGCCAGCAGCCCCCGGGACAGGGCCCACGAGCAGTACTTC. This codes for CASSPRDRAHEQYF.